The rows below give T cell receptor beta chains drawn from one sample of a study of blood T cell repertoires in COVID-19. The method was immunoSEQ multiplex PCR; TCRdb's version includes in-frame clones alone and lacks a portion of them. The repertoire holds about 480,000 clones, with about 89% as singletons. Sequencing was carried out using peripheral blood. The receptors come from a woman in her thirties with acute or convalescent COVID-19. CDR3s include the opening cysteine and the closing phenylalanine or tryptophan. A D gene is named only where the DNA matches it firmly. Some rows mark clone size as missing; the rest say once, few, many or name a class of expanded clone.

TRBV10-1	-	-	TRBJ1-1	CATAAVSGTEAFF	TGCGCCACCGCCGCTGTTTCGGGAACTGAAGCTTTCTTT
TRBV7-3	once	-	TRBJ1-2	CASSQEGNQDYGYTF	TGTGCCAGCAGCCAGGAAGGAAATCAAGACTATGGCTACACCTTC
TRBV6-4	-	-	TRBJ1-6	CASSDSMTEFYNSPLHF	TGTGCCAGCAGTGACTCGATGACAGAGTTCTATAATTCACCCCTCCACTTT
TRBV30	-	-	TRBJ1-1	CAWSFPTDMNTEAFF	TGTGCCTGGAGTTTCCCGACAGACATGAACACTGAAGCTTTCTTT
TRBV2	-	TRBD2	TRBJ2-7	CASSPGLAITYEQYF	TGTGCCAGCAGCCCGGGACTAGCGATCACCTACGAGCAGTACTTC
TRBV7-8	-	-	TRBJ1-2	CASSLDSSSYGYTF	TGTGCCAGCAGCTTAGACAGTAGTTCCTATGGCTACACCTTC
TRBV5-8	-	-	TRBJ1-5	CASSLRLGNQPQHF	TGTGCCAGCAGCTTGAGGCTAGGCAATCAGCCCCAGCATTTT
TRBV6-1	-	-	TRBJ2-3	CASRENFKSSTDTQYF	TGTGCCAGCAGGGAAAACTTCAAATCTAGCACAGATACGCAGTATTTT
TRBV11-2	once	TRBD1	TRBJ2-5	CASRQGTASRETQYF	TGTGCCAGCAGACAAGGGACAGCAAGCAGGGAGACCCAGTACTTC
TRBV3-1/TRBV3-2	-	-	TRBJ1-2	CASSQSEDSGYTF	TGTGCCAGCAGCCAATCTGAGGACTCTGGCTACACCTTC
TRBV18	-	TRBD1	TRBJ1-2	CASSPDREYGYTF	TGTGCCAGCTCACCTGACAGGGAGTATGGCTACACCTTC
TRBV3-1/TRBV3-2	-	-	TRBJ1-4	CASSQRESEKLFF	TGTGCCAGCAGCCAGAGGGAAAGTGAAAAACTGTTTTTT
TRBV5-1	-	TRBD2	TRBJ2-7	CASTFLAGSSYEQYF	TGCGCCAGCACCTTTCTAGCGGGGAGCTCCTACGAGCAGTACTTC
TRBV28	-	TRBD1	TRBJ1-2	CASSPDRVGYTF	TGTGCCAGCAGTCCCGACAGGGTTGGCTACACCTTC
TRBV3-1/TRBV3-2	-	-	TRBJ1-3	CASSQEVPGHPGGNTIYF	TGTGCCAGCAGCCAAGAAGTTCCTGGACACCCTGGTGGAAACACCATATATTTT
TRBV3-1/TRBV3-2	-	-	TRBJ1-6	CASSQGSSSPLHF	TGTGCCAGCAGCCAAGGGAGTAGCTCACCCCTCCACTTT
TRBV3-1/TRBV3-2	-	TRBD2	TRBJ2-1	CASSQAQSGGGNEQFF	TGTGCCAGCAGCCAAGCCCAAAGCGGGGGGGGTAATGAGCAGTTCTTC
TRBV7-3	-	-	TRBJ2-6	CASSLRGRGANVLTF	TGTGCCAGCAGCTTAAGAGGGCGAGGGGCCAACGTCCTGACTTTC
TRBV7-9	-	TRBD1	TRBJ2-2	CASGQGAAGELFF	TGTGCCAGCGGACAGGGGGCGGCCGGGGAGCTGTTTTTT
TRBV6-5	-	-	TRBJ1-5	CASSTRTDPYQPQHF	TGTGCCAGCAGTACCAGGACAGACCCCTATCAGCCCCAGCATTTT